A selection of T cell receptor beta chains follows, all from one sample in a study of blood T cell repertoires in COVID-19. Clones were sequenced by immunoSEQ multiplex PCR, and TCRdb holds only the in-frame ones, with some missing. This sample has 70,000 to 100,000 clones, with more than 70% found just once. The sample consisted of peripheral blood. These receptors were collected from an elderly woman with active COVID-19. Each CDR3 is given with its conserved first and last residue. The D gene is left open where the match is weak. The listing skips clone size in some rows; elsewhere it reads once, few, many or a size class.

J gene: TRBJ2-1; D gene: .; V gene: TRBV3-1/TRBV3-2; clone size: .; CDR3 protein: CASSHRVNEQFF; CDR3 DNA: TGTGCCAGCAGCCACCGAGTGAATGAGCAGTTCTTC
J gene: TRBJ2-3; D gene: .; V gene: TRBV7-2; clone size: .; CDR3 protein: CASSLALQTTDTQYF; CDR3 DNA: TGTGCCAGCAGCTTAGCGCTACAGACCACAGATACGCAGTATTTT
J gene: TRBJ1-1; D gene: .; V gene: TRBV11-2; clone size: .; CDR3 protein: CASSLDRRRVEAFF; CDR3 DNA: TGTGCCAGCAGCTTAGATCGGAGGAGGGTTGAAGCTTTCTTT
J gene: TRBJ2-7; D gene: TRBD2; V gene: TRBV20-1; clone size: .; CDR3 protein: CSASPSGRAWGEQYF; CDR3 DNA: TGCAGTGCTAGTCCTAGCGGGAGGGCCTGGGGCGAGCAGTACTTC
J gene: TRBJ2-3; D gene: TRBD2; V gene: TRBV7-2; clone size: .; CDR3 protein: CASRGGTSGSVTQYF; CDR3 DNA: TGTGCCAGCAGGGGTGGGACTAGCGGGAGTGTTACGCAGTATTTT
J gene: TRBJ2-5; D gene: TRBD2; V gene: TRBV27; clone size: .; CDR3 protein: CASTPSGSFQETQYF; CDR3 DNA: TGTGCCAGCACCCCGAGCGGGAGTTTCCAAGAGACCCAGTACTTC
J gene: TRBJ2-5; D gene: .; V gene: TRBV5-1; clone size: .; CDR3 protein: CASSLVSGGRETQYF; CDR3 DNA: TGCGCCAGCAGCTTGGTCTCAGGGGGGAGAGAGACCCAGTACTTC
J gene: TRBJ2-3; D gene: .; V gene: TRBV3-1/TRBV3-2; clone size: .; CDR3 protein: CAGAKGGGTQYF; CDR3 DNA: TGTGCAGGAGCCAAGGGGGGGGGTACGCAGTATTTT
J gene: TRBJ1-2; D gene: TRBD1; V gene: TRBV6-2/TRBV6-3; clone size: .; CDR3 protein: CASSSEGQGAPGYTF; CDR3 DNA: TGTGCCAGCAGTTCGGAGGGACAGGGGGCGCCCGGCTACACCTTC
J gene: TRBJ1-6; D gene: TRBD1; V gene: TRBV7-2; clone size: once; CDR3 protein: CASSLSGQGNSPLHF; CDR3 DNA: TGTGCCAGCAGCTTATCCGGACAGGGTAATTCACCCCTCCACTTT
J gene: TRBJ2-1; D gene: TRBD2; V gene: TRBV6-6; clone size: once; CDR3 protein: CASSTSGLPNEQFF; CDR3 DNA: TGTGCCAGTTCGACTAGCGGACTGCCCAATGAGCAGTTCTTC
J gene: TRBJ2-5; D gene: TRBD1; V gene: TRBV9; clone size: .; CDR3 protein: CASSPLRGLETQYF; CDR3 DNA: TGTGCCAGCTCTCCTTTAAGGGGGCTTGAGACCCAGTACTTC
J gene: TRBJ1-2; D gene: .; V gene: TRBV29-1; clone size: .; CDR3 protein: CSVDPRVGGYTF; CDR3 DNA: TGCAGCGTTGATCCCCGGGTAGGTGGCTACACCTTC